The sequence of this TCR beta chain was determined in a study of human T cells and chemical hapten exposure. In its sample, this clonotype was seen many times. Its antigen is undetermined. Trimming took 6 bases from V and 1 from J; bases not matched to a gene: 10. The CDR3 runs 17 residues. In TCRdb, the RACE reads were re-called with MiXCR into one record per CDR3 protein. The table has roughly 96,000 distinct CDR3 sequences, 9.3% seen once; the top ten hold 2% to 2.5%. Documented time point: patch test 2, 6 weeks after DPC sensitization. Stated treatment: therapeutic diphenylcyclopropenone sensitization with weekly scalp DPC. Regarding the study as a whole: Expanded TCRs made up significantly more big CDR3 similarity clusters than controls did.

The specimen comprised whole blood, sampled in connection with sensitization to the hapten diphenylcyclopropenone (DPC). The receptor comes from a woman aged 35 to 49 with alopecia areata. Some clones in this sample may be carry-over from other donors' samples. This chain joins TRBV12-3 or TRBV12-4 and TRBJ2-1, with 9 bases lining up with TRBD2. The DNA of the CDR3 is TGTGCCAGCAGGGGCTGGTCTAGCGGGACATCCTACAATGAGCAGTTCTTC. The encoded protein is CASRGWSSGTSYNEQFF.